A single sample is the source of the 27 T cell receptor beta chains below, sequenced in a study of cytomegalovirus exposure and HLA in healthy donors. TCRdb keeps only in-frame clones here, not all; method: immunoSEQ multiplex PCR. This sample yields approximately 280,000 clones, of which 86% are seen a single time; 0.95% to 1.1% belongs to the top ten. The source material was PBMCs. These receptors were collected from a woman in her late teens or twenties in good health and CMV-seronegative.

The chain carries TRBV30 and TRBJ2-7; 7 bases match TRBD1. The junction had 4 bases not matched to a gene; V was cut back by 5 bases and J by 3 bases. The length of the CDR3 is 12 residues. Germline CDR1 is GTSNPN and CDR2 is SVGIG (reference sequence). The CDR3 DNA reads as TGTGCCTGGGGGGACAGCTTCTACGAGCAGTACTTC. Protein: CAWGDSFYEQYF.

This clone was found once. The J gene is TRBJ1-2, the V gene TRBV27; D may be TRBD1 (6 bases). CDR1 is MNHEY, CDR2 SMNVEV, per germline (reference sequence). V lost 1 base and J 5 bases, leaving 14 bases between the germline ends. This CDR3 region has 15 residues. CDR3 sequence: CASSLYGRGAYGYTF. CDR3 nucleotides: TGTGCCAGCAGTTTATACGGCAGGGGCGCATATGGCTACACCTTC.

V and J are TRBV6-5 and TRBJ2-7; 10 bases are shared with TRBD1. Trimming took 6 bases from V and 5 from J; bases not matched to a gene: 10. Germline assignment: CDR1 MNHEY and CDR2 SVGAGI. The CDR3 extends over 15 amino acids. CDR3 nucleotide sequence: TGTGCCAGCAGCCACCTGGGACAGGGGTTCGACGAGCAGTACTTC. Its protein is CASSHLGQGFDEQYF.

This chain uses TRBV2 with TRBJ2-1; tentatively, D is TRBD1 (6 bases). CDR1 is SNHLY and CDR2 is FYNNEI in the germline V gene. CDR3 length: 13 residues. Trimming took 7 bases from V and 1 from J, leaving 8 bases between them. CDR3 sequence: CASKGGSYNEQFF. The CDR3 nucleotides read TGTGCCAGCAAAGGGGGATCCTACAATGAGCAGTTCTTC. Supplemented by reference TRBV2 and TRBJ2-1, the full variable domain reads EPEVTQTPSHQVTQMGQEVILRCVPISNHLYFYWYRQILGQKVEFLVSFYNNEISEKSEIFDDQFSVERPDGSNFTLKIRSTKLEDSAMYFCASKGGSYNEQFFGPGTRLTVL.

This chain links TRBV7-2 with TRBJ1-6; D is ambiguous. CDR3 size: 16 residues. Trimming shortened V by 6 bases and J by 9 bases, and 21 bases separated the two germline ends. Germline CDR1 reads SGHTA; CDR2 reads FQGNSA. The CDR3 nucleotides are TGTGCCAGCAGGGGAAGCGCGGGATTATTGGGTTCACCCCTCCACTTT. Its translation is CASRGSAGLLGSPLHF.

The chain combines TRBV4-3 with TRBJ1-2; possibly TRBD1 for D (6 bases). CDR1 and CDR2 (germline): LGHNA, YSLEER. CDR3 length: 15 amino acids. V lost 0 bases, J lost 4 bases, and 12 bases lay in between. This chain's CDR3 is CASSQELQGGYGYTF. For the CDR3, the DNA is TGCGCCAGCAGCCAAGAACTACAGGGTGGCTATGGCTACACCTTC.

This clone was picked up a small number of times. The V call is TRBV2, the J call TRBJ1-5; TRBD1 is a possible D gene (5 bases). CDR1 is SNHLY, CDR2 FYNNEI, per germline. Trimming took 6 bases from V and 2 from J, leaving 11 bases between them. The CDR3 runs to 14 residues. The CDR3 protein is CASRFSRGNQPQHF. CDR3 sequence (DNA): TGTGCCAGCAGATTCTCCAGGGGCAATCAGCCCCAGCATTTT.

The chain has TRBV4-2 and TRBJ2-1; TRBD2 matches at 9 bases. The CDR3 has 14 residues. V shed 1 base and J 9 bases; nucleotides not matched to a gene: 4. The V gene's germline CDR1 is LGHNA and CDR2 YNFKEQ. The CDR3 coding sequence is TGTGCCAGCAGCCAAGCCGGACTAGCGCGTGAGCAGTTCTTC. Protein: CASSQAGLAREQFF.

This clone was picked up one time. This chain connects TRBV5-1 to TRBJ1-3; 8 nucleotides line up with TRBD1. Germline values: CDR1 SGHRS, CDR2 YFSETQ. There are 15 residues in the CDR3. J gave up 4 bases and V 3 bases, and 6 bases lay outside the gene matches. The CDR3 loop is CASSSTGATGNTIYF. CDR3 nucleotide sequence: TGCGCCAGCAGCTCGACAGGGGCAACAGGAAACACCATATATTTT.

For the CDR3, the DNA is TGTGCCAGCAGCCCCTCGGTATCTGGAGTTGAGCAGTTCTTC. Protein product: CASSPSVSGVEQFF. The chain employs TRBV9 and TRBJ2-1; D remains unclear. Per germline, CDR1 SGDLS and CDR2 YYNGEE. Between the trimmed V and J ends, which lost 4 bases and 9 bases, there was a span of 17 bases. CDR3 length: 14 residues.

The chain joins TRBV19 to TRBJ1-5; TRBD1 matches 7 bases. The V gene's germline CDR1 is LNHDA and CDR2 SQIVND (reference sequence). V dropped 5 bases and J dropped 5; count of bases not matched to a gene: 6. The CDR3 spans 14 residues. The CDR3: CASSAQGGYQPQHF. CDR3 nucleotide sequence: TGTGCCAGTAGTGCCCAAGGGGGCTATCAGCCCCAGCATTTT.

This clone was recorded once. The V and J genes are TRBV27 and TRBJ2-7, with D perhaps matching TRBD2 (7 bases). The CDR3 consists of 14 residues. CDR1 is MNHEY, CDR2 SMNVEV, per germline (reference sequence). The ends were cut back, 3 bases at V and 7 bases at J, with 16 bases in the middle. CDR3 amino acids: CASSFERERGEQYF. CDR3 in DNA: TGTGCCAGCAGTTTCGAGCGGGAAAGGGGGGAGCAGTACTTC.

The V and J genes are TRBV4-3 and TRBJ1-1; possible D gene TRBD1, 5 bases. CDR3 length: 13 amino acids. Germline CDR1 LGHNA, CDR2 YSLEER. Trimming shortened V by 0 bases and J by 10 bases, and 12 bases separated the two germline ends. The CDR3 coding sequence is TGCGCCAGCAGCCAAGATCAGGGTAGGGGAGCTTTCTTT. Translated: CASSQDQGRGAFF.

The CDR3 region is CASSTEGPYEQYF. The CDR3 DNA sequence: TGTGCCAGCAGCACGGAGGGACCCTACGAGCAGTACTTC. V and J are TRBV7-9 and TRBJ2-7; D possibly corresponds to TRBD2 (6 bases). Germline assignment: CDR1 SEHNR and CDR2 FQNEAQ (reference sequence). CDR3 size: 13 residues. V was clipped by 5 bases and J by 2 bases, with 10 bases between them.

The rearrangement links TRBV28 to TRBJ1-1; TRBD1 matches 7 bases. This CDR3 spans 20 amino acids. The V and J ends lost 8 bases and 0 bases, in that order; junction bases with no gene match: 24. Germline assignment: CDR1 MDHEN and CDR2 SYDVKM. This CDR3 reads CASPSSAGRQGGDMNTEAFF. CDR3 nucleotides: TGTGCCAGCCCCTCGTCAGCGGGTCGGCAGGGGGGTGACATGAACACTGAAGCTTTCTTT.

This clone was seen only once. DNA of the CDR3: TGTGCCACCACGAGGTCTGGACAGGGTGACGAAAAACTGTTTTTT. Encoded protein: CATTRSGQGDEKLFF. The rearrangement links TRBV6-5 to TRBJ1-4; 8 nucleotides line up with TRBD1. The J segment lost 8 bases and the V segment lost 10 bases, leaving 15 bases of the junction unmatched. The germline CDR1 and CDR2 sequences are MNHEY and SVGAGI. The CDR3 consists of 15 residues.

The chain joins TRBV27 to TRBJ2-7; no firm D call. V was pared by 6 bases and J by 3 bases, with 6 bases between. The germline gives CDR1 MNHEY, CDR2 SMNVEV (reference sequence). This CDR3 region has 11 residues. In DNA, the CDR3 is TGTGCCAGCAGATATAACTACGAGCAGTACTTC. This codes for CASRYNYEQYF.

The chain employs TRBV2 and TRBJ2-5, with D tentatively TRBD1 (6 bases). There are 15 residues in the CDR3. V lost 3 bases to trimming and J lost 5 bases, with 16 bases between them. Germline lookup yields CDR1 SNHLY and CDR2 FYNNEI. This CDR3 is CASSDEDSSRETQYF. In DNA form, the CDR3 reads TGTGCCAGCAGTGACGAGGACAGTAGCAGGGAGACCCAGTACTTC.

V gene TRBV19 combines with J gene TRBJ2-7; TRBD1 matches at 8 bases. Germline trimming cut 8 bases from V and 1 base from J; bases unmatched to any gene: 4. Germline V gene lookup returns CDR1 LNHDA and CDR2 SQIVND (reference sequence). The CDR3 loop spans 13 amino acids. CDR3 in amino acids: CASSGGDSYEQYF. CDR3 bases: TGTGCCAGTTCAGGGGGCGATTCCTACGAGCAGTACTTC.

This clone was picked up one time. The chain carries TRBV5-1 and TRBJ1-1, with a tentative D call TRBD1 (5 bases). This CDR3 has 15 residues. Germline CDR1 SGHRS, CDR2 YFSETQ. V dropped 4 bases and J dropped 3 bases, with 16 bases sitting between them. In nucleotides, the CDR3 is TGCGCCAGCAGCAGACAATGGGGGAGGGACACTGAAGCTTTCTTT. Amino acids: CASSRQWGRDTEAFF.

CDR3 region: CASSRDSQFGPQHF. For the CDR3, the DNA is TGCGCCAGCAGCCGAGACTCTCAGTTTGGGCCCCAGCATTTT. The chain employs TRBV4-1 and TRBJ1-5; D is ambiguous. Trimming stripped 4 bases from V and 9 bases from J, with 16 bases between. The CDR3 spans 14 residues. CDR1 is MGHRA and CDR2 is YSYEKL in the germline V gene.

The chain combines TRBV7-2 with TRBJ1-1; perhaps TRBD1 as D (6 bases). Germline V gives CDR1 SGHTA, CDR2 FQGNSA. V shed 1 base and J shed 2 bases, with 17 bases lying between them. The CDR3 length is 17 residues. The CDR3 nucleotides read TGTGCCAGCAGCTTAGAGGGGGGAGGGGTCCCTAACACTGAAGCTTTCTTT. It translates to CASSLEGGGVPNTEAFF.

J is TRBJ1-1 and V is TRBV10-1; TRBD1 agrees at 9 bases. Germline loops: CDR1 WNHNN, CDR2 SYGVQD (reference sequence). The CDR3 has 14 amino acids. J gave up 4 bases and V 5 bases, and 5 bases lay outside the gene matches. CDR3 in amino acids: CASSRDREGTEAFF. The CDR3 DNA is TGCGCCAGCAGTCGGGACAGGGAGGGCACTGAAGCTTTCTTT.

The chain employs TRBV14 and TRBJ2-7; 8 nucleotides agree with TRBD1. Germline V gene lookup returns CDR1 SGHDN and CDR2 FVKESK. After removal of 4 bases from V and 6 bases from J, the junction contained 8 bases not matched to a gene. The CDR3 has 14 residues. CDR3 sequence (DNA): TGTGCCAGCAGCCTGCGGGACAGGTCTGGCGAGCAGTACTTC. This sequence encodes CASSLRDRSGEQYF.

This chain links TRBV4-1 with TRBJ2-7; 11 bases agree with TRBD2. With 0 bases clipped from V and 5 bases from J, the junction kept 3 bases outside the gene matches. Germline loops: CDR1 MGHRA, CDR2 YSYEKL. The CDR3 is 15 amino acids. In DNA form, the CDR3 reads TGCGCCAGCAGCCAAGATCAGACTAGCGGGGACGAGCAGTACTTC. The encoded protein is CASSQDQTSGDEQYF.

The J gene is TRBJ2-7, the V gene TRBV4-2; D gene ambiguous. CDR3 size: 14 residues. CDR1 and CDR2 (germline): LGHNA, YNFKEQ. Trimming removed 0 bases from V and 0 bases from J, with 6 bases in between. The CDR3 region has the DNA TGTGCCAGCAGCCAAGAAGAGGTCTCCTACGAGCAGTACTTC. Translated, it gives CASSQEEVSYEQYF.

The chain combines TRBV10-3 with TRBJ2-5; 13 nucleotides agree with TRBD2. V shed 5 bases, J shed 0 bases, and the junction held 0 bases outside the gene matches. CDR1 and CDR2 from the germline V gene are ENHRY and SYGVKD. The CDR3 length is 15 residues. CDR3 bases: TGTGCCATCAGTACTAGCGGGAGGGACCAAGAGACCCAGTACTTC. This translates into CAISTSGRDQETQYF.